This is a list of T cell receptor beta chains from one sample in a study of regulatory T cells in long-lasting Graves disease. TCRdb analysed the multiplex PCR reads with MiXCR anew, one entry per CDR3 protein. This repertoire shows about 540,000 distinct CDR3 sequences, approximately 13% found once; its top ten account for 8.5% to 10%. The same specimen was also included in a second study, on T cells in Graves' hyperthyroidism and ophthalmopathy.

The source was peripheral blood mononuclear cells (PBMCs), collected at new diagnosis, from a patient treated with antithyroid drugs. These receptors were taken from a man aged 25 to 40 with Graves disease. Both conserved end residues are part of each CDR3. Fields, in order: D gene, V gene, clone size, J gene, CDR3 DNA, CDR3 protein. A D gene is named only where the DNA matches it firmly. Rows give clone size only sometimes, using once, few, many, or a class for an expanded clone.

-	TRBV10-1	many	TRBJ2-2	TGCGCCAGCAGTGAGTCGGAACCCGGGGAGCTGTTTTTT	CASSESEPGELFF
-	TRBV11-2	many	TRBJ2-2	TGTGCCAGCAGACGCGCTTTGGGGGGAGATACCGGGGAGCTGTTTTTT	CASRRALGGDTGELFF
TRBD1	TRBV4-2	many	TRBJ1-4	TGTGCCAGCAGCCCGAGGGGGCAGGAAGCCAATGAAAAACTGTTTTTT	CASSPRGQEANEKLFF
TRBD1	TRBV5-1	few	TRBJ2-3	TGCGCCAGCAGCGGGGGACAGGGGAGAGATACGCAGTATTTT	CASSGGQGRDTQYF
-	TRBV29-1	many	TRBJ1-4	TGCAGCGGGTCAGGGGCGCAGGAAAAACTGTTTTTT	CSGSGAQEKLFF
-	TRBV10-3	many	TRBJ1-1	TGTGCCATCAGTGAGGGCAGACAGGAACGCACTGAAGCTTTCTTT	CAISEGRQERTEAFF
-	TRBV5-1	few	TRBJ1-4	TGCGCCAGCAGCTTTCGGGGGGATAATGAAAAACTGTTTTTT	CASSFRGDNEKLFF
-	TRBV30	-	TRBJ2-1	TGTGCCTGGAGTCAGGCTAGCATTGGTGAGCAGTTCTTC	CAWSQASIGEQFF
TRBD2	TRBV12-5	many	TRBJ2-7	TGTGCTAGTGGTTTGGCACTAGCGGGAAGCTACGAGCAGTACTTC	CASGLALAGSYEQYF
-	TRBV9	few	TRBJ2-1	TGTGCCAGCAGCGTAAAGTACAATGAGCAGTTCTTC	CASSVKYNEQFF
-	TRBV30	many	TRBJ2-2	TGTGCCTGGACGTGGAGTGATACCGGGGAGCTGTTTTTT	CAWTWSDTGELFF
TRBD2	TRBV7-9	-	TRBJ2-4	TGTGCCAGCAGCTCATACAGCGGGAGTGTCGCCAAAAACATTCAGTACTTC	CASSSYSGSVAKNIQYF
-	TRBV11-2	-	TRBJ2-1	TGTGCCAGCAGCCCCATAGGGGGGAGGGAGTGGTATGAGCAGTTCTTC	CASSPIGGREWYEQFF
TRBD1	TRBV7-9	-	TRBJ1-2	TGTGCCAGCAGCTATGGGACAGGCAGCTACACCTTC	CASSYGTGSYTF
-	TRBV29-1	-	TRBJ1-2	TGCAGCGTCGATGTACAGGGTAACTATGGCTACACCTTC	CSVDVQGNYGYTF
TRBD2	TRBV19	-	TRBJ2-1	TGTGCCAGTTCTGGCGGGAGAAGACATGGCTCCTACAATGAGCAGTTCTTC	CASSGGRRHGSYNEQFF
-	TRBV25-1	-	TRBJ1-2	TGTGCCAGCAGTGAATATACGGGGCGCAACTATGGCTACACCTTC	CASSEYTGRNYGYTF
-	TRBV7-2	many	TRBJ1-2	TGTGCCAGCAGCTTACAGGGCAGGGTACCGAACTATGGCTACACCTTC	CASSLQGRVPNYGYTF
TRBD1	TRBV30	many	TRBJ1-1	TGTGCCTGGGGGTATGACAGGGGGACTGAAGCTTTCTTT	CAWGYDRGTEAFF
TRBD1	TRBV12-3/TRBV12-4	many	TRBJ2-1	TGTGCCAGCAGTTTAGGGGGACAGGGGGGGAAGGATGAGCAGTTCTTC	CASSLGGQGGKDEQFF
-	TRBV15	many	TRBJ2-7	TGTGCCACCAGCAGAGATTCCTGGGACGGCCCGGACGAGCAGTACTTC	CATSRDSWDGPDEQYF
-	TRBV5-4	few	TRBJ2-3	TGTGCCAGCAGCGAACCCTTGGAAGATACGCAGTATTTT	CASSEPLEDTQYF